The sequence of this T cell receptor (beta chain) was determined in a study of blood T cell repertoires in COVID-19. Looking at the study overall: Samples representing acute and convalescent COVID-19 were sourced from the United States, Italy and Spain. PBMCs, B-cell-depleted T cells, or T cells provided the cDNA or gDNA that made up the material.

The CDR3 is 15 residues long. Germline V gene data show CDR1 as MNHGY and CDR2 as SAAAGT. Between the trimmed V and J ends, which lost 9 bases and 2 bases, there was a span of 19 bases. Original processing methods: Amplification of reference gene primers was used by the study to estimate nucleated cell counts. Some clones are missing from TCRdb's copy, which holds only in-frame ones; the method was immunoSEQ multiplex PCR. From that table come the V and J calls and clone size; the DNA was used to work out D and trimming. The table shows around 250,000 clones, with around 90% occurring only once. Recruitment covered about two dozen US areas and drew participants whose ages spanned roughly 18 to 89 years.

The genes are TRBV6-8 and TRBJ1-2; D gene uncertain. Input material: PBMCs or T cells enriched from blood (not recorded which). This sequence originates from a woman in her twenties or thirties with acute COVID-19. Here the CDR3 DNA reads TGTGCCAGTCAGACCGGGTCCCTAGAAAACTATGGCTACACCTTC. Encoded protein: CASQTGSLENYGYTF.